A selection of T cell receptor beta chains follows, all from one sample in a study of response to subunit inactivated influenza vaccine. TCRdb recomputed calls from the RT-PCR reads with MiXCR, one row per CDR3 protein. The sample lists about 180,000 distinct CDR3 sequences, around a tenth occurring once. Sequences were derived from non-naive T cells sorted from PBMCs, sampled on the day of vaccination. The source is a middle-aged man who received an inactivated influenza vaccine. Each CDR3 is given with its conserved first and last residue. D genes are given only for firm matches. The listing skips clone size in some rows; elsewhere it reads once, few, many or a size class.

v_call	clone_size	d_call	cdr3_length	j_call	cdr3_aa	cdr3_nt
TRBV7-3	NA	TRBD1	16	TRBJ2-1	CASSLSGGAGFNEQFF	TGTGCCAGCAGCTTATCAGGGGGCGCGGGGTTTAATGAGCAGTTCTTC
TRBV6-2/TRBV6-3	many	NA	14	TRBJ2-2	CASSKMLNTGELFF	TGTGCCAGCAGTAAAATGCTAAACACCGGGGAGCTGTTTTTT
TRBV30	NA	TRBD1	18	TRBJ2-3	CAWTAPFRTGSSTDTQYF	TGTGCCTGGACCGCACCGTTCCGGACAGGGTCTAGCACAGATACGCAGTATTTT
TRBV4-3	NA	NA	20	TRBJ1-1	CASSQDLRPKSGTGSTEAFF	TGCGCCAGCAGCCAAGATCTTCGGCCAAAATCAGGGACGGGAAGCACTGAAGCTTTCTTT
TRBV29-1	many	NA	11	TRBJ1-1	CSVEGSAEAFF	TGCAGCGTTGAGGGTTCCGCTGAAGCTTTCTTT
TRBV7-6	few	NA	12	TRBJ2-3	CASSPPSDTQYF	TGTGCCAGCAGTCCCCCATCAGATACGCAGTATTTT
TRBV15	many	NA	12	TRBJ2-7	CATSKWGYEQYF	TGTGCCACCAGCAAGTGGGGCTACGAGCAGTACTTC
TRBV28	few	NA	12	TRBJ1-5	CASSSGEGAQHF	TGTGCCAGCAGTTCGGGGGAGGGGGCCCAGCATTTT
TRBV20-1	many	NA	14	TRBJ2-2	CSAARPGVTGELFF	TGCAGTGCGGCCCGACCGGGAGTAACCGGGGAGCTGTTTTTT
TRBV12-3/TRBV12-4	many	TRBD2	16	TRBJ2-5	CASSTLLTSGQETQYF	TGTGCCAGCAGTACCCTCCTAACTAGCGGGCAAGAGACCCAGTACTTC
TRBV12-3/TRBV12-4	many	NA	14	TRBJ2-1	CASSLERGRHEQFF	TGTGCCAGCAGTTTAGAAAGGGGTAGGCATGAGCAGTTCTTC
TRBV20-1	few	NA	14	TRBJ1-2	CSARAVRPKGGYTF	TGCAGTGCTAGGGCCGTCAGGCCCAAGGGTGGCTACACCTTC
TRBV7-2	few	TRBD1	15	TRBJ2-7	CASSSLGDRGYEQYF	TGTGCCAGCAGCTCCCTTGGAGACAGGGGGTACGAGCAGTACTTC
TRBV5-1	few	TRBD2	13	TRBJ2-5	CASSRTSLETQYF	TGCGCCAGCAGCCGGACTAGCTTGGAGACCCAGTACTTC
TRBV3-1	many	NA	13	TRBJ2-3	CASSTTSTDTQYF	TGTGCCAGCAGCACCACTAGCACAGATACGCAGTATTTT
TRBV6-5	NA	TRBD1	19	TRBJ2-7	CASSSSWDRGGGLSYEQYF	TGTGCCAGCAGTTCCTCCTGGGACAGGGGAGGGGGCCTCTCCTACGAGCAGTACTTC
TRBV6-1	NA	NA	13	TRBJ1-5	CASTRQLNQPQHF	TGTGCCAGCACCAGACAGTTAAATCAGCCCCAGCATTTT
TRBV20-1	many	TRBD1	13	TRBJ1-1	CSASDRANTEAFF	TGCAGTGCTTCCGACAGGGCGAACACTGAAGCTTTCTTT
TRBV2	few	NA	12	TRBJ2-7	CASSEFLYEQYF	TGTGCCAGCAGTGAGTTTCTCTACGAGCAGTACTTC
TRBV19	few	NA	15	TRBJ1-5	CASSIGVYSNQPQHF	TGTGCCAGTAGTATCGGTGTTTATAGCAATCAGCCCCAGCATTTT
TRBV4-3	many	TRBD2	17	TRBJ2-2	CASSQEFRAGANGELFF	TGCGCCAGCAGCCAAGAGTTCAGAGCGGGAGCGAACGGGGAGCTGTTTTTT
TRBV3-1	few	NA	13	TRBJ2-3	CASSQGEADTQYF	TGTGCCAGCAGCCAAGGGGAAGCAGATACGCAGTATTTT
TRBV28	few	TRBD1	14	TRBJ2-7	CASSSGTGFYEQYF	TGTGCCAGCAGTTCCGGGACAGGGTTCTACGAGCAGTACTTC
TRBV24-1	NA	TRBD1	13	TRBJ1-2	CATTGQGEYGYTF	TGTGCCACTACTGGACAGGGAGAGTATGGCTACACCTTC
TRBV6-2/TRBV6-3	NA	NA	13	TRBJ2-7	CASSYRPDGEQYF	TGTGCCAGCAGTTACCGCCCCGACGGGGAGCAGTACTTC
TRBV20-1	NA	TRBD1	16	TRBJ2-7	CSASDPPGTGTYEQYF	TGCAGTGCTAGTGACCCTCCCGGGACAGGAACCTACGAGCAGTACTTC
TRBV4-3	NA	NA	16	TRBJ2-7	CASSQSLDGNSYEQYF	TGCGCCAGCAGCCAATCTCTGGACGGCAATTCCTACGAGCAGTACTTC
TRBV20-1	many	NA	13	TRBJ1-2	CSARRQGMSGYTF	TGCAGTGCTAGGCGGCAGGGGATGAGTGGCTACACCTTC
TRBV11-2	NA	NA	15	TRBJ2-7	CASSLDSFGGREQYF	TGTGCCAGCAGCTTAGACAGCTTCGGCGGCAGGGAGCAGTACTTC
TRBV4-3	NA	TRBD1	16	TRBJ1-1	CASSQASGTGNGEAFF	TGCGCCAGCAGCCAAGCCTCCGGGACAGGGAATGGTGAAGCTTTCTTT
TRBV12-3/TRBV12-4	NA	TRBD2	14	TRBJ2-1	CASSHLAGYNEQFF	TGTGCCAGCAGTCACTTAGCGGGGTACAATGAGCAGTTCTTC
TRBV6-2/TRBV6-3	many	NA	19	TRBJ1-2	CASSYMGALGKPPAYGYTF	TGTGCCAGCAGTTACATGGGGGCGCTCGGGAAACCGCCGGCCTATGGCTACACCTTC
TRBV7-2	few	NA	15	TRBJ2-3	CASSLFGASTDTQYF	TGTGCCAGCAGCTTATTCGGGGCCAGCACAGATACGCAGTATTTT
TRBV20-1	NA	TRBD1	14	TRBJ2-7	CSASNRGGFSEQYF	TGCAGTGCTAGTAACAGGGGCGGTTTTAGCGAGCAGTACTTC
TRBV20-1	few	NA	14	TRBJ1-4	CSARDARVEEKLFF	TGCAGTGCTAGAGATGCCCGGGTAGAGGAAAAACTGTTTTTT
TRBV12-3/TRBV12-4	many	NA	15	TRBJ1-4	CASSLSGGGHEKLFF	TGTGCCAGCAGTTTATCGGGGGGCGGGCATGAAAAACTGTTTTTT
TRBV25-1	few	NA	12	TRBJ2-1	CASSAHWDEQFF	TGTGCCAGCAGTGCCCATTGGGATGAGCAGTTCTTC
TRBV4-2	NA	TRBD2	16	TRBJ2-3	CASLGSTSGRADTQYF	TGTGCCAGCCTGGGGAGTACTAGCGGGAGAGCAGATACGCAGTATTTT
TRBV20-1	NA	NA	14	TRBJ2-5	CSARDYGSQETQYF	TGCAGTGCTAGAGATTATGGCAGTCAAGAGACCCAGTACTTC
TRBV6-5	few	TRBD1	18	TRBJ1-5	CASSYSDRGRYGNQPQHF	TGTGCCAGCAGTTACTCGGACAGGGGGAGGTATGGCAATCAGCCCCAGCATTTT
TRBV4-3	many	TRBD2	15	TRBJ2-1	CASSQRTSGYNEQFF	TGCGCCAGCAGCCAACGGACTAGCGGCTACAATGAGCAGTTCTTC
TRBV9	NA	NA	15	TRBJ1-3	CASSVETGVGNTIYF	TGTGCCAGCAGCGTAGAAACCGGGGTCGGAAACACCATATATTTT
TRBV7-9	NA	NA	14	TRBJ2-3	CASSFATNTDTQYF	TGTGCCAGCAGCTTTGCTACCAACACAGATACGCAGTATTTT
TRBV7-2	NA	NA	15	TRBJ1-2	CASSSQPGRNYGYTF	TGTGCCAGCAGCTCGCAACCGGGACGGAACTATGGCTACACCTTC
TRBV28	NA	NA	12	TRBJ2-1	CASWSADEVGFF	TGTGCCAGCTGGTCAGCGGACGAGGTGGGGTTCTTC
TRBV7-9	few	NA	13	TRBJ2-5	CASSLVVSETQYF	TGTGCCAGCAGCTTAGTGGTCAGTGAGACCCAGTACTTC
TRBV20-1	many	NA	15	TRBJ2-2	CSAKSGGVITGELFF	TGCAGTGCCAAATCAGGGGGGGTAATTACCGGGGAGCTGTTTTTT
TRBV18	many	TRBD2	17	TRBJ2-5	CASSPRRTSGAEETQYF	TGTGCCAGCTCGCCAAGGAGGACTAGCGGGGCGGAAGAGACCCAGTACTTC
TRBV6-2/TRBV6-3	few	TRBD2	16	TRBJ2-3	CASSTLAGVTSDTQYF	TGTGCCAGCAGTACCCTAGCGGGGGTGACGTCGGATACGCAGTATTTT
TRBV28	few	NA	12	TRBJ1-5	CASSLSAEPQHF	TGTGCCAGCAGTTTATCGGCGGAGCCCCAGCATTTT